The source of this TCR beta chain is a study of identical twins. V lost 4 bases to trimming and J lost 7 bases; unmatched junction nucleotides: 5. CDR3 length: 13 residues. In germline, CDR1 is SGHDT, CDR2 YYEEEE. In TCRdb, the 5' RACE reads were re-called with MiXCR into one record per CDR3 protein. In the table there are around 1.7 million distinct CDR3 sequences, about 32% of which are singletons. The gene calls are TRBV5-6 and TRBJ1-2; TRBD1 matches at 9 bases. Source material: cord blood. This receptor was taken from a newborn girl in good health. DNA for the CDR3: TGTGCCAGCAGCCCCCGGGACAGGGCTGGCTACACCTTC. It encodes CASSPRDRAGYTF.